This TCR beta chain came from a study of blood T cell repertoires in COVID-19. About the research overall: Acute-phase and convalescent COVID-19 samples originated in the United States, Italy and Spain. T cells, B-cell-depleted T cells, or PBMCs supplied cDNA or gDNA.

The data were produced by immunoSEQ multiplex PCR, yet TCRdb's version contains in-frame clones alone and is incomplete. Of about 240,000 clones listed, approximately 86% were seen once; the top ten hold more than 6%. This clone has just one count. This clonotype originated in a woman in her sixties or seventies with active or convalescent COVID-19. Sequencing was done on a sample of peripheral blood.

The CDR3, as DNA: TGTGCCAGCACTAGAGGACTAGCGGGGGAAGAGACCCAGTACTTC. This encodes CASTRGLAGEETQYF. The chain couples TRBV6-5 to TRBJ2-5; 13 bases match TRBD2. Trimming at V came to 7 bases and at J to 3 bases, leaving 5 bases not matched to a gene. The CDR3 is made up of 15 amino acids. Germline CDR1 MNHEY, CDR2 SVGAGI.